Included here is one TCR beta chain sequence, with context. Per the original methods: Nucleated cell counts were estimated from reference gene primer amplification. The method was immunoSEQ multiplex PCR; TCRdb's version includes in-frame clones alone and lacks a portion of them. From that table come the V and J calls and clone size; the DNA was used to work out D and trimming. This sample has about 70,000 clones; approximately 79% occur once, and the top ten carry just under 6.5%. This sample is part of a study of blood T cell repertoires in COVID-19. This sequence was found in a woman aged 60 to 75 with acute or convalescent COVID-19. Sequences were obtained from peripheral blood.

CDR3 sequence: CASSLRDSHGYTF. The DNA of the CDR3 is TGTGCCAGCAGCTTAAGGGACAGCCATGGCTACACCTTC. The chain is built from TRBV7-2 and TRBJ1-2, with 7 nucleotides matching TRBD1. J gave up 6 bases and V 2 bases, and 3 bases lay outside the gene matches. The CDR3 covers 13 residues. CDR1 is SGHTA, CDR2 FQGNSA, per germline.